This T cell receptor beta chain was recovered during a study of cytomegalovirus exposure and HLA in healthy donors. Broader study findings: Previous analysis showed most TCR beta V segments were productive about 90% or about 30% of the time. Researchers catalogued about 150 TCR beta chains as cytomegalovirus-associated.

In regard to this clone: Its cognate antigen is unknown.

Both 60 Vbeta primers and 13 Jbeta primers went into the PCR. Clones were sequenced by immunoSEQ multiplex PCR, and TCRdb holds only the in-frame ones, with some missing. The table lists around 130,000 clones, 75% to 85% of them singletons. Germline assignment: CDR1 PRHDT and CDR2 FYEKMQ (reference sequence). V was clipped by 5 bases and J by 5 bases; unmatched bases: 13. There are 17 residues in the CDR3. Material: PBMCs. This TCR derives from a man aged 50 to 59 in good health and CMV-seronegative. V gene TRBV13 combines with J gene TRBJ2-2; TRBD2 matches 8 bases. CDR3 DNA: TGTGCCAGCAGCCCCCCTGCGGTAGCGGGGAGGACCGGGGAGCTGTTTTTT. The encoded protein is CASSPPAVAGRTGELFF.